This is a list of T cell receptor beta chains from one sample in a study of OX40 agonist ivuxolimab in advanced cancers. Repertoires were generated with immunoSEQ multiplex PCR, while TCRdb's copy carries only in-frame clones and drops some. The table shows about 50,000 clones, with approximately 85% occurring only once. The sequencing used CD4+ or CD8+ T cells sorted from blood, collected in a trial of the OX40 agonist ivuxolimab. These receptors were obtained from an adult with an advanced solid tumor such as melanoma, head and neck, liver or kidney cancer. The CDR3 runs from the conserved cysteine through the conserved F or W. The D gene is left open where the match is weak. The listing skips clone size in some rows; elsewhere it reads once, few, many or a size class.

NA	NA	TRBJ1-1	TRBV7-2	CASSSMHMGTEAFF	TGTGCCAGCAGCTCTATGCATATGGGCACTGAAGCTTTCTTT
TRBD1	NA	TRBJ1-1	TRBV14	CASSLNVQGAAFF	TGTGCCAGCAGCCTGAACGTACAGGGGGCAGCTTTCTTT
TRBD1	NA	TRBJ1-3	TRBV7-9	CASSYRGAGNTIYF	TGTGCCAGCAGCTACAGGGGGGCTGGAAACACCATATATTTT
NA	NA	TRBJ1-1	TRBV12-2	CASRSGGRLETEAFF	TGTGCAAGTCGCTCCGGGGGGCGCTTGGAGACTGAAGCTTTCTTT
NA	NA	TRBJ2-5	TRBV9	CASSVDPGGTQYF	TGTGCCAGCAGCGTAGACCCCGGCGGGACCCAGTACTTC
NA	few	TRBJ1-5	TRBV6-5	CASSYSYNQPQHF	TGTGCCAGCAGTTACTCTTACAATCAGCCCCAGCATTTT
TRBD1	NA	TRBJ2-7	TRBV5-5	CASSLASSGGKSYEQYF	TGTGCCAGCAGCTTGGCTAGTTCAGGGGGCAAATCCTACGAGCAGTACTTC
NA	NA	TRBJ1-1	TRBV18	CASRDRDTEAFF	TGTGCCAGCAGGGACCGGGACACTGAAGCTTTCTTT
NA	NA	TRBJ2-7	TRBV4-1	CASSQLKGTYEQYF	TGCGCCAGCAGCCAACTTAAGGGCACCTACGAGCAGTACTTC
NA	NA	TRBJ2-3	TRBV9	CASSVEGFGTDTQYF	TGTGCCAGCAGCGTAGAGGGCTTTGGCACAGATACGCAGTATTTT
NA	NA	TRBJ2-2	TRBV4-3	CASSEDANTGELFF	TGCGCCAGCAGCGAGGACGCGAACACCGGGGAGCTGTTTTTT
TRBD2	NA	TRBJ2-4	TRBV5-1	CASSPLAGGPNIQYF	TGCGCCAGCAGCCCACTAGCGGGGGGGCCAAACATTCAGTACTTC
NA	NA	TRBJ2-1	TRBV9	CASSAGLAGGNEQFF	TGTGCCAGCAGCGCAGGACTAGCAGGGGGCAATGAGCAGTTCTTC
NA	once	TRBJ2-7	TRBV5-1	CASSFLGVADEQYF	TGCGCCAGCAGCTTCCTCGGGGTTGCGGACGAGCAGTACTTC
TRBD2	NA	TRBJ2-3	TRBV7-3	CASSLGTSGSTDTQYF	TGTGCCAGCAGCTTAGGGACTAGCGGGAGCACAGATACGCAGTATTTT
NA	once	TRBJ2-3	TRBV21-1	CASSSPLTSGSCADTQYF	TGTGCCAGCAGCTCGCCCTTAACTAGCGGGAGTTGTGCAGATACGCAGTATTTT
NA	NA	TRBJ2-3	TRBV29-1	CSGDSTDTQYF	TGCAGCGGGGACAGCACAGATACGCAGTATTTT
NA	NA	TRBJ2-7	TRBV9	CASSVGRGGTYEQYF	TGTGCCAGCAGCGTCGGACGTGGGGGGACCTACGAGCAGTACTTC
TRBD1	NA	TRBJ2-1	TRBV13	CASSPSDREFNDEQFF	TGTGCCAGCAGCCCTTCGGACAGGGAATTCAACGATGAGCAGTTCTTC
NA	NA	TRBJ2-5	TRBV28	CASSLVGTQETQYF	TGTGCCAGCAGTTTAGTGGGGACTCAAGAGACCCAGTACTTC
TRBD1	NA	TRBJ1-1	TRBV5-1	CASSLGGQVAEAFF	TGCGCCAGCAGCTTGGGGGGACAGGTAGCTGAAGCTTTCTTT
NA	NA	TRBJ1-2	TRBV2	CASSGQYYGYTF	TGTGCCAGCAGCGGACAGTACTATGGCTACACCTTC
TRBD2	NA	TRBJ2-3	TRBV27	CASRTSGIADTQYF	TGTGCCAGCAGGACTAGCGGGATTGCAGATACGCAGTATTTT
TRBD2	NA	TRBJ2-1	TRBV5-1	CASSLGGLDANEQFF	TGCGCCAGCAGCTTGGGCGGACTAGATGCCAATGAGCAGTTCTTC
NA	NA	TRBJ1-2	TRBV4-2	CASSLEGIGYGYTF	TGTGCCAGCAGCCTCGAGGGGATCGGGTATGGCTACACCTTC
TRBD2	NA	TRBJ2-3	TRBV28	CASIEGLAGVRGTDTQYF	TGTGCCAGCATCGAAGGACTAGCGGGGGTTCGGGGCACAGATACGCAGTATTTT
NA	NA	TRBJ2-7	TRBV27	CASSLLVIPASAGEQYF	TGTGCCAGCAGTTTGTTAGTCATCCCGGCGTCCGCCGGCGAGCAGTACTTC
NA	NA	TRBJ1-2	TRBV29-1	CSVGGAVGYTF	TGCAGCGTGGGAGGGGCGGTTGGCTACACCTTC
NA	once	TRBJ1-5	TRBV6-6	CASSQWNQPQHF	TGTGCCAGCAGCCAGTGGAATCAGCCCCAGCATTTT
TRBD1	NA	TRBJ2-3	TRBV6-5	CASSYRGQVTDTQYF	TGTGCCAGCAGTTACAGAGGACAGGTAACAGATACGCAGTATTTT
TRBD2	NA	TRBJ2-3	TRBV13	CASSLRLAFFRTGGTDTQYF	TGTGCCAGCAGCTTACGCTTAGCCTTCTTTCGGACGGGAGGTACAGATACGCAGTATTTT
TRBD2	NA	TRBJ2-1	TRBV9	CASSPWGGGADEQFF	TGTGCCAGCAGCCCCTGGGGCGGGGGGGCCGATGAGCAGTTCTTC
NA	NA	TRBJ2-7	TRBV6-1	CASSPREYEQYF	TGTGCCAGCAGTCCCCGGGAGTACGAGCAGTACTTC
TRBD2	NA	TRBJ2-1	TRBV9	CASSAVPGTSGRSSYNEQFF	TGTGCCAGCAGCGCGGTCCCTGGGACTAGCGGGAGGAGCTCCTACAATGAGCAGTTCTTC
NA	NA	TRBJ2-7	TRBV11-2	CASSLGGVPPYEQYF	TGTGCCAGCAGCTTAGGAGGGGTCCCCCCCTACGAGCAGTACTTC
NA	NA	TRBJ2-5	TRBV5-4	CASSLGPDQETQYF	TGTGCCAGCAGCTTGGGACCCGACCAAGAGACCCAGTACTTC
TRBD2	NA	TRBJ2-3	TRBV7-9	CASSLLAGVSDTQYF	TGTGCCAGCAGCTTACTAGCGGGAGTCTCAGATACGCAGTATTTT
NA	NA	TRBJ2-3	TRBV11-2	CASSSDTIFTDTQYF	TGTGCCAGCAGCTCGGACACCATATTCACAGATACGCAGTATTTT
NA	NA	TRBJ2-7	TRBV7-2	CASIPPGSSYEQYF	TGTGCCAGCATACCCCCGGGAAGCTCCTACGAGCAGTACTTC
TRBD1	NA	TRBJ1-2	TRBV4-1	CASSQVQGDDYGYTF	TGCGCCAGCAGCCAAGTTCAGGGGGACGACTATGGCTACACCTTC
NA	NA	TRBJ2-2	TRBV6-4	CASSDRTTGELFF	TGTGCCAGCAGTGACCGAACTACCGGGGAGCTGTTTTTT
NA	once	TRBJ1-1	TRBV6-5	CASRFRGADEAFF	TGTGCCAGCAGGTTTCGGGGGGCTGATGAAGCTTTCTTT
NA	NA	TRBJ2-4	TRBV5-6	CASSPGVTRPGWVDIQYF	TGTGCCAGCAGCCCGGGGGTCACTAGGCCCGGCTGGGTTGACATTCAGTACTTC
NA	NA	TRBJ1-5	TRBV7-9	CASSLDNQPQHF	TGTGCCAGCAGCTTAGATAATCAGCCCCAGCATTTT
NA	NA	TRBJ2-4	TRBV2	CASSEEGRTGIAKNIQYF	TGTGCCAGCAGTGAAGAAGGTCGCACAGGGATAGCCAAAAACATTCAGTACTTC
NA	NA	TRBJ2-3	TRBV5-1	CASSRDSRTDTQYF	TGCGCCAGCAGCCGCGACAGCCGCACAGATACGCAGTATTTT
TRBD1	NA	TRBJ1-5	TRBV10-3	CAISDRDNQPQHF	TGTGCCATCAGCGACAGGGATAATCAGCCCCAGCATTTT
TRBD1	few	TRBJ2-5	TRBV11-2	CASSLGQGGETQYF	TGTGCCAGCAGCTTAGGACAGGGGGGGGAGACCCAGTACTTC
TRBD1	NA	TRBJ2-7	TRBV10-3	CAISRDRYTYEQYF	TGTGCCATCAGTCGGGACAGATATACCTACGAGCAGTACTTC
NA	NA	TRBJ2-1	TRBV4-1	CASSHGGSYNEQFF	TGCGCCAGCAGCCATGGAGGATCCTACAATGAGCAGTTCTTC
TRBD2	NA	TRBJ2-5	TRBV5-1	CASSLTTDSGRKETQYF	TGCGCCAGCAGCTTAACGACTGATAGCGGGAGAAAAGAGACCCAGTACTTC